The 12 T cell receptor beta chains listed next were all sequenced from one sample in a study of spatial heterogeneity in lung cancer. TCRdb processed the 5' RACE reads anew with MiXCR; each CDR3 protein has one entry. The repertoire has about 86,000 distinct CDR3 sequences, 10% to 15% of them found once; the top ten carry approximately 4.2%. Documented time point: sample taken at primary tumor resection. Whole RNA from tumor, nontumor lung or frozen PBMC was sequenced unsorted. This specimen was PBMCs, taken at surgery. The receptors originated from a male donor with early-stage non-small cell lung cancer.

This clonotype was observed at least ten times. The V call is TRBV20-1, the J call TRBJ1-2; 9 positions match TRBD1. V was clipped by 1 base and J by 6 bases; unmatched bases: 3. Per the germline V gene, CDR1 is DFQATT and CDR2 is SNEGSKA (reference sequence). This CDR3 comprises 13 residues. CDR3 nucleotides: TGCAGTGCTAGAGGGACAGGGGAAAATGGCTACACCTTC. Amino acid sequence: CSARGTGENGYTF.

The rearrangement joins TRBV25-1 to TRBJ2-7; 10 bases agree with TRBD1. This CDR3 contains 14 residues. Germline lookup yields CDR1 MGHDK and CDR2 SYGVNS. V gave up 5 bases and J gave up 3 bases; unmatched junction bases: 4. CDR3 sequence: CASSSGQGLYEQYF. DNA for the CDR3: TGTGCCAGCAGTTCGGGACAGGGGCTCTACGAGCAGTACTTC.

V usage is TRBV12-3 or TRBV12-4 and J usage is TRBJ1-1, with D unresolved. V was clipped by 1 base and J by 7 bases, with 10 bases between them. This CDR3 has 13 residues. CDR3 DNA: TGTGCCAGCAGTTTAGACACCAGCGGTGAAGCTTTCTTT. It is translated as CASSLDTSGEAFF.

Remarks on this clonotype: One junction end disagrees with the germline gene, perhaps due to a read error. The rearrangement joins TRBV11-2 to TRBJ2-1, with a possible D match to TRBD1 (6 bases). Germline CDR1 reads SGHAT; CDR2 reads FQNNGV. This CDR3 region has 11 residues. CDR3 residues: CASSFDRLKIF. Written as DNA, the CDR3 is TGTGCCAGCAGCTTTGACAGGTTGAAGATCTTC. Full variable domain (remainder filled in from reference TRBV11-2 and TRBJ2-1): EAGVAQSPRYKIIEKRQSVAFWCNPISGHATLYWYQQILGQGPKLLIQFQNNGVVDDSQLPKDRFSAERLKGVDSTLKIQPAKLEDSAVYLCASSFDRLKIFGPGTRLTVL.

The CDR3 loop reads CSAGKAGGPFEQYF. DNA of the CDR3: TGCAGTGCCGGAAAAGCGGGAGGGCCGTTCGAGCAGTACTTC. The chain recombines TRBV20-1 with TRBJ2-7; 10 bases agree with TRBD2. The CDR3 sequence is 14 residues long. Germline V gene data show CDR1 as DFQATT and CDR2 as SNEGSKA (reference sequence). J was trimmed by 6 bases and V by 6 bases; bases with no gene match: 11.

This chain links TRBV27 with TRBJ2-2; D perhaps matches TRBD1 (6 bases). The CDR3 length is 12 residues. Trimming took 9 bases from V and 6 from J, leaving 11 bases between them. Germline V gene data show CDR1 as MNHEY and CDR2 as SMNVEV (reference sequence). CDR3 region: CASYRVAGELFF. Here the CDR3 DNA reads TGTGCCAGTTACAGGGTCGCCGGGGAGCTGTTTTTT.

The V and J genes are TRBV28 and TRBJ1-3; the D is unclear. The CDR3 contains 15 residues. CDR1 MDHEN and CDR2 SYDVKM come from the germline V gene. The germline V and J ends were trimmed by 1 base and 7 bases, with 14 bases remaining between them. The CDR3 bases are TGTGCCAGCAGTTTATTGGTAGGAGGAGGCAACACCATATATTTT. Amino acids: CASSLLVGGGNTIYF.

This clonotype was picked up many times. The rearrangement joins TRBV29-1 to TRBJ2-2, with D hard to call. This CDR3 is 13 amino acids long. Germline assignment: CDR1 SQVTM and CDR2 ANQGSEA. V was pared by 2 bases and J by 0 bases, with 4 bases between. The CDR3 bases are TGCAGCGTTGAACAGACGAACACCGGGGAGCTGTTTTTT. Translation: CSVEQTNTGELFF.

CDR3 in amino acids: CASSLDGTSTDTQYF. CDR3 coding DNA: TGTGCCAGCAGCCTAGACGGCACTAGCACAGATACGCAGTATTTT. The rearrangement uses TRBV6-6 and TRBJ2-3; D unclear. Germline lookup yields CDR1 MNHNY and CDR2 SVGAGI (reference sequence). The CDR3 has 15 residues. The ends were cut back, 6 bases at V and 0 bases at J, with 13 bases in the middle.

The rearrangement uses TRBV6-2 or TRBV6-3 and TRBJ1-1; TRBD1 aligns across 7 bases. The CDR3 consists of 14 residues. The J segment lost 10 bases and the V segment lost 7 bases, leaving 15 bases of the junction unmatched. The germline CDR1 and CDR2 sequences are MNHEY and SVGEGT. CDR3 residues: CASNTIAGGKRAFF. The CDR3 DNA reads TGTGCCAGCAATACAATAGCAGGGGGGAAGCGAGCTTTCTTT.

This clonotype was found a few times. This rearrangement joins TRBV19 to TRBJ2-5; 7 bases align to TRBD2. The CDR3 loop spans 15 amino acids. V lost 1 base, J lost 2 bases, and 4 bases stayed unmatched. Germline V lookup: CDR1 LNHDA, CDR2 SQIVND (reference sequence). The CDR3 DNA is TGTGCCAGTAGTATAGCCGGGACTACACAAGAGACCCAGTACTTC. It specifies CASSIAGTTQETQYF.

This sequence joins TRBV18 and TRBJ1-1, with a possible D match to TRBD1 (5 bases). V was pared by 2 bases and J by 3 bases, with 10 bases between. CDR3 length equals 14 residues. From germline, CDR1 is KGHSH and CDR2 LQKENI. CDR3 sequence (DNA): TGTGCCAGCTCACCAAATCAGGGATACACTGAAGCTTTCTTT. The encoded protein is CASSPNQGYTEAFF.